These 8 T cell receptor beta chains originate from one sample sequenced in a study of radiotherapy plus CTLA-4 blockade in lung cancer. Libraries were prepared by immunoSEQ multiplex PCR; TCRdb keeps only in-frame clonotypes and omits some of them. The sample has tens of thousands of clones, 78% seen once. The input for sequencing was peripheral blood, taken from a patient treated with radiotherapy plus ipilimumab. Receptor source: a human donor with non-small cell lung cancer who had a partial response to radiotherapy plus ipilimumab. Some clones in this sample may be carry-over from other donors' samples.

The chain is built from TRBV7-9 and TRBJ2-5, with no clear D. The germline V and J ends were trimmed by 5 bases and 0 bases, with 10 bases remaining between them. Germline-derived CDR1 and CDR2 are SEHNR and FQNEAQ (reference sequence). The CDR3 is 14 amino acids. The CDR3 DNA sequence: TGTGCCAGCAGCGAGGCTGGGTACCAAGAGACCCAGTACTTC. Protein: CASSEAGYQETQYF.

This clone has only a few counts. For the CDR3, the DNA is TGCAGCGGAAATCGGGGGTTGGGTGAGCAGTTCTTC. Protein sequence: CSGNRGLGEQFF. The V call is TRBV29-1, the J call TRBJ2-1, with a weak D call TRBD2 (6 bases). V lost 7 bases, J lost 9 bases, and 16 bases lay in between. Germline values: CDR1 SQVTM, CDR2 ANQGSEA. The CDR3 spans 12 residues.

The gene calls are TRBV20-1 and TRBJ1-1; 7 bases are shared with TRBD1. Germline V CDR1 and CDR2: DFQATT, SNEGSKA (reference sequence). The CDR3 contains 11 residues. V gave up 6 bases and J gave up 7 bases; unmatched junction bases: 5. The CDR3 sequence: CSAGTEVEAFF. The CDR3 coding sequence is TGCAGTGCGGGGACAGAAGTTGAAGCTTTCTTT.

The chain has TRBV6-1 and TRBJ1-3, with D unresolved. The CDR3 length is 13 residues. V was shortened by 3 bases and J by 0 bases, with 3 bases between the two germline ends. The V gene's germline CDR1 is MNHNS and CDR2 SASEGT. CDR3 protein: CASSESSGNTIYF. The DNA of the CDR3 is TGTGCCAGCAGTGAGAGCTCTGGAAACACCATATATTTT.

This chain uses TRBV14 with TRBJ2-3, with TRBD2 as a possible D gene (6 bases). The germline CDR1 and CDR2 sequences are SGHDN and FVKESK. V was trimmed by 1 base and J by 7 bases, leaving 12 bases between them. The CDR3 is 14 amino acids. The CDR3 region has the DNA TGTGCCAGCAGCCAAGCCCCAGGAGGGTATACGCAGTATTTT. This encodes CASSQAPGGYTQYF.

This clone came up a few times. The V gene is TRBV10-1, the J gene TRBJ1-1; D possibly corresponds to TRBD1 (6 bases). Per the germline V gene, CDR1 is WNHNN and CDR2 is SYGVQD (reference sequence). The germline V and J ends were trimmed by 10 bases and 3 bases, with 21 bases remaining between them. There are 15 residues in the CDR3. CDR3 residues: CATTKLPDRHTEAFF. The CDR3 DNA is TGCGCCACCACGAAACTCCCGGACAGACACACTGAAGCTTTCTTT.

The CDR3 loop is CASSLYSYTGELFF. The CDR3 nucleotides read TGTGCCAGCAGTTTGTACAGCTACACCGGGGAGCTGTTTTTT. The chain carries TRBV27 and TRBJ2-2; D gene uncertain. The V and J ends lost 3 bases and 3 bases respectively, with 8 bases between them. The germline gives CDR1 MNHEY, CDR2 SMNVEV (reference sequence). The CDR3 has 14 residues.

This chain joins TRBV7-8 and TRBJ2-1; possibly TRBD2 for D (5 bases). In germline, CDR1 is SGHVS, CDR2 FQNEAQ. V was cut by 5 bases and J by 5 bases, with 13 bases left in between. The CDR3 runs to 14 residues. CDR3 in amino acids: CASSHRRTHNEQFF. The DNA of the CDR3 is TGTGCCAGCAGCCACCGGAGGACCCACAATGAGCAGTTCTTC.